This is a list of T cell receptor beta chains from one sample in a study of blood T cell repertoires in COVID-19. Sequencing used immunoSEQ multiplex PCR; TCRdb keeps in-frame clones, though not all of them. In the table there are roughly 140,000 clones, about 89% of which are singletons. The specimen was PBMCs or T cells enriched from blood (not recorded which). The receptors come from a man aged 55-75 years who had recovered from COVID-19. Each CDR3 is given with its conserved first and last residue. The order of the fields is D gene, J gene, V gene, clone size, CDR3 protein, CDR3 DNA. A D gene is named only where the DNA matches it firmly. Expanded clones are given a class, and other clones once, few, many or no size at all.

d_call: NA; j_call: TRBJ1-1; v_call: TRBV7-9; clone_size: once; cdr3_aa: CASRHGGTEAFF; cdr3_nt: TGTGCCAGCAGACACGGAGGCACTGAAGCTTTCTTT
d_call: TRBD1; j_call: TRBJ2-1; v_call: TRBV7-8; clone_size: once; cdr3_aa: CASSPRTGGLFF; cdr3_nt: TGTGCCAGCAGCCCACGGACAGGGGGGCTGTTCTTC
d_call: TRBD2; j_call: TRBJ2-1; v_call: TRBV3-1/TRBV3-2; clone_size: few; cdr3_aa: CASTGTSGYSEQFF; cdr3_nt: TGTGCCAGCACCGGGACTAGCGGGTATTCTGAGCAGTTCTTC
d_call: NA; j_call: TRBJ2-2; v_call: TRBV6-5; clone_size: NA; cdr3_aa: CASSYSRLGSTGELFF; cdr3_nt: TGTGCCAGCAGTTACTCGCGGTTAGGTTCCACCGGGGAGCTGTTTTTT
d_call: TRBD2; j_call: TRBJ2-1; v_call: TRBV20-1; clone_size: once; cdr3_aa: CSASSSGRSSYNEQFF; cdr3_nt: TGCAGTGCTAGTTCGAGCGGGAGGAGCTCCTACAATGAGCAGTTCTTC
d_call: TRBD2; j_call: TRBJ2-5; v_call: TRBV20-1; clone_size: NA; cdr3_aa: CSASSGGARETQYF; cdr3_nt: TGCAGTGCCAGTAGCGGGGGGGCGAGGGAGACCCAGTACTTC
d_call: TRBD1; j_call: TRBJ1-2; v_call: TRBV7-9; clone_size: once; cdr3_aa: CASSRDRGQTGYTF; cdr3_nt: TGTGCCAGCAGCCGGGACAGGGGACAGACTGGCTACACCTTC
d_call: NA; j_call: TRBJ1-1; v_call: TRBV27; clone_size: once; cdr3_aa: CASSLWARGSFKAFF; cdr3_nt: TGTGCCAGCAGTTTATGGGCTCGGGGGAGTTTTAAAGCTTTCTTT
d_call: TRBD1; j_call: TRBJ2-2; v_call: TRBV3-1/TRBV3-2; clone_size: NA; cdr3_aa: CASSPGTGYPGELFF; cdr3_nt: TGTGCCAGCAGCCCCGGGACAGGGTATCCCGGGGAGCTGTTTTTT
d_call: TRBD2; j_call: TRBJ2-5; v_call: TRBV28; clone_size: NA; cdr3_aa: CASSTLAGGQETQYF; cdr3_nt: TGTGCCAGCAGTACCCTAGCGGGGGGACAAGAGACCCAGTACTTC
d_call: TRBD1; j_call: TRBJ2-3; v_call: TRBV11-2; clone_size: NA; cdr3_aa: CASSPWRTGGTDTQYF; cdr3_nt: TGTGCCAGCAGCCCCTGGCGGACAGGGGGTACAGATACGCAGTATTTT
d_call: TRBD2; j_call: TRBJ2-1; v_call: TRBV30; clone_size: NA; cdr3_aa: CASRTSGRSNEQFF; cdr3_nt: TGTGCCTCTCGGACTAGCGGGAGGAGCAATGAGCAGTTCTTC
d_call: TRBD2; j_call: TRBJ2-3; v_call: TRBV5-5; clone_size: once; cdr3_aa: CASSAGLAGGTDTQYF; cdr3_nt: TGTGCCAGCAGCGCAGGACTAGCGGGAGGCACAGATACGCAGTATTTT
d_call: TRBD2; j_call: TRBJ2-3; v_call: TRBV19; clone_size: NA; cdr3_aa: CASKWSGASTDTQYF; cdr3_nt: TGTGCCAGTAAGTGGAGCGGGGCCAGCACAGATACGCAGTATTTT
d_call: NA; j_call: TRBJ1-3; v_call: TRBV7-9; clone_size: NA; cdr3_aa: CASSLGGSAGNTIYF; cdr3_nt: TGTGCCAGCAGCTTAGGGGGCTCGGCTGGAAACACCATATATTTT
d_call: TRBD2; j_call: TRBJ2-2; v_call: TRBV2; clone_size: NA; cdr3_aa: CASTRDGTSLVTGELFF; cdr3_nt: TGTGCCAGCACCCGTGACGGGACTAGCCTAGTCACCGGGGAGCTGTTTTTT
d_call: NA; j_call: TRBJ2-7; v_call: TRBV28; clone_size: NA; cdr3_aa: CASSFLSSGQYF; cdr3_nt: TGTGCCAGCAGTTTTCTGTCCTCCGGGCAGTACTTC
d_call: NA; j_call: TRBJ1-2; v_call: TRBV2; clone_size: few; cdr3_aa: CASRGAGPAYGYTF; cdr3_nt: TGTGCCAGCAGAGGGGCAGGGCCGGCCTATGGCTACACCTTC
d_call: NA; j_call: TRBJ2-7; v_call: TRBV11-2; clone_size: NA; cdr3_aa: CASSLVELGGYEQYF; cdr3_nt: TGTGCCAGCAGCTTGGTAGAGCTCGGAGGCTACGAGCAGTACTTC
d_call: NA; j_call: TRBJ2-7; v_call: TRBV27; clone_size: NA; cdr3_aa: CASSQTPGEQYF; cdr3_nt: TGTGCCAGCAGCCAGACCCCGGGGGAGCAGTACTTC
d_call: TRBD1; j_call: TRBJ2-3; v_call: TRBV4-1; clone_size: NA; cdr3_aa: CASSQEATGGTDTQYF; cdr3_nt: TGCGCCAGCAGCCAAGAGGCTACAGGGGGCACAGATACGCAGTATTTT
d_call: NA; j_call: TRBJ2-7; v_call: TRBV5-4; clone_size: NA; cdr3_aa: CASSSSPGSSYEQYF; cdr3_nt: TGTGCCAGCAGCTCCTCCCCGGGTAGCTCCTACGAGCAGTACTTC
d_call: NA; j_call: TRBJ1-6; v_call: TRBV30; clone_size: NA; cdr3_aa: CAWSLGPRSPLHF; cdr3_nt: TGTGCCTGGAGTTTAGGCCCCAGGTCACCCCTCCACTTT
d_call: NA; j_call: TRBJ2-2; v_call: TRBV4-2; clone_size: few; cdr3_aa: CASSPYAEANTGELFF; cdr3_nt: TGTGCCAGCAGCCCCTATGCGGAGGCGAACACCGGGGAGCTGTTTTTT
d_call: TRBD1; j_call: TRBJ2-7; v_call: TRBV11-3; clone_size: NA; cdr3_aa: CASSSRTGGYEQYF; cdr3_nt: TGTGCCAGCAGCTCCCGGACAGGGGGGTACGAGCAGTACTTC
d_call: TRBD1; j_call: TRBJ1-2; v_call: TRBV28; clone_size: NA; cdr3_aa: CASIANQGGGYTF; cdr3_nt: TGTGCCAGCATCGCGAACCAGGGGGGCGGCTACACCTTC
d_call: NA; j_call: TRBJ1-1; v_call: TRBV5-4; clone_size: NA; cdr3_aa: CASRPTRGSGTEAFF; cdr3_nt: TGTGCCAGCAGACCGACCAGGGGAAGCGGCACTGAAGCTTTCTTT
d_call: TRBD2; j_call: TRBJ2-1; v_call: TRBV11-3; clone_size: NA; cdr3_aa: CASSLGREGGEQFF; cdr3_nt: TGTGCCAGCAGCCTGGGGCGGGAGGGGGGTGAGCAGTTCTTC
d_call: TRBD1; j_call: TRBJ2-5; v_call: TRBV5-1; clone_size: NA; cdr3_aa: CASSLVQGALLLETQYF; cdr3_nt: TGCGCCAGCAGCTTGGTTCAGGGGGCGCTCTTGTTAGAGACCCAGTACTTC
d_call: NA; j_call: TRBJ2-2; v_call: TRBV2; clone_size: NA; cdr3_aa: CASSEDRANTGELFF; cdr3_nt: TGTGCCAGCAGTGAAGACAGGGCGAACACCGGGGAGCTGTTTTTT
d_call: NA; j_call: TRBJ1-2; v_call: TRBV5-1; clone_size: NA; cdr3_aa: CASSLDLGTRVGYTF; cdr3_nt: TGCGCCAGCAGCTTGGATCTGGGCACCAGGGTTGGCTACACCTTC
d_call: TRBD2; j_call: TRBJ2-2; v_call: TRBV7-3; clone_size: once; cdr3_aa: CASSQGLGRNTGELFF; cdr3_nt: TGTGCCAGCAGCCAGGGACTAGGGAGGAACACCGGGGAGCTGTTTTTT
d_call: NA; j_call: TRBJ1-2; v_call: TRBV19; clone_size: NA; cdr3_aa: CASSPGTIFDYTF; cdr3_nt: TGTGCCAGTAGTCCCGGGACAATTTTTGACTACACCTTC
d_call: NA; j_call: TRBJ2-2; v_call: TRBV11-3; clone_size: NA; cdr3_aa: CASSSGLNTGELFF; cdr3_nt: TGTGCCAGCAGCTCGGGACTGAACACCGGGGAGCTGTTTTTT
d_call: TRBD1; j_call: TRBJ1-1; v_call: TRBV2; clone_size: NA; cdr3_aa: CASRRTGSNTEAFF; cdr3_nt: TGTGCCAGCAGACGGACAGGGTCGAACACTGAAGCTTTCTTT
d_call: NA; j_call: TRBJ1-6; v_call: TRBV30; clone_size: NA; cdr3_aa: CAEKGYGPLHF; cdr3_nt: TGTGCCGAAAAGGGGTATGGGCCCCTCCACTTT
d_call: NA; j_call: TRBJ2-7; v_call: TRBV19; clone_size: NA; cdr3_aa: CASSRGTEQYF; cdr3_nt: TGTGCCAGTAGTAGGGGGACAGAGCAGTACTTC
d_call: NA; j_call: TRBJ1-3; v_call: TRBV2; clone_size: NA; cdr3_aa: CASSDQDSDTIYF; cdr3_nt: TGTGCCAGCAGTGACCAGGATAGCGACACCATATATTTT
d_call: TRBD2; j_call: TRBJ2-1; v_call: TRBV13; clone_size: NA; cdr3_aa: CASSLSVLAGGYNEQFF; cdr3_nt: TGTGCCAGCAGCTTAAGTGTACTAGCGGGAGGATACAATGAGCAGTTCTTC
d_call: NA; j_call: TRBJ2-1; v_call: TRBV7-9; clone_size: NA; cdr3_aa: CASSPSRNEQFF; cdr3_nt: TGTGCCAGCAGCCCTAGTAGGAATGAGCAGTTCTTC
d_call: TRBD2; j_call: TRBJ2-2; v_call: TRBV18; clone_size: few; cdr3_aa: CASSPQLAGGSGELFF; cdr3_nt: TGTGCCAGCTCACCACAACTAGCGGGAGGAAGCGGGGAGCTGTTTTTT
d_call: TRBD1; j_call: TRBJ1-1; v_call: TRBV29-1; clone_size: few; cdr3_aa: CSVPGRGIPTEAFF; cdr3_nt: TGCAGCGTTCCGGGCAGGGGGATCCCCACTGAAGCTTTCTTT